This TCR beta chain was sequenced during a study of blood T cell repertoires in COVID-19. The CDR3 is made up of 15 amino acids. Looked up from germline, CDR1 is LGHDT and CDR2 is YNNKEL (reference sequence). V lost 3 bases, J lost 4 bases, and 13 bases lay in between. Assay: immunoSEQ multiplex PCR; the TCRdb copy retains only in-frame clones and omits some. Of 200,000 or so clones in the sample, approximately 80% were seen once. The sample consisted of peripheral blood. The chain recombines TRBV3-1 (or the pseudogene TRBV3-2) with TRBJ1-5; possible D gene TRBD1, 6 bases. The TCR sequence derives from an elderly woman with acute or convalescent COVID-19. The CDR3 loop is CASSHTGRGNQPQHF. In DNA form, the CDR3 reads TGTGCCAGCAGCCACACAGGGAGGGGTAATCAGCCCCAGCATTTT.